What follows describes a single TCR beta chain. Its recognized antigen is unknown. No quality values exist for individual bases; no much larger clone is one base distant. TCR beta CDR3 regions were amplified from genomic DNA by bias-controlled multiplex PCR with the immunoSEQ v3 hsTCRB kit. An Illumina NextSeq 500 was used to sequence the TCR libraries, reaching around 1.8 million read pairs at survey level or about 5-6.5 million at deep level. As for the authors' bioinformatics: Clonality was reported by immunoSEQ Analyzer software, which also assigned V, D and J genes and filtered out non-productive sequences. Repertoires of infused TIL and blood were compared using productive Simpson clonality and the Morisita overlap index of productive TRB rearrangements. The absolute count of a clonotype in blood was estimated by multiplying the lymphocyte count by the CD3+ fraction and by the productive frequency of the clone. Imported from immuneACCESS, the table was reduced by TCRdb to in-frame sequences with V and J called. These copies leave out some clones; in studies compared against another copy, an unresolved V gene accounts for under half, and the cause of the remainder is not known. That table supplies the V and J calls and clone size; D and trimming were determined from the DNA. This sample has tens of thousands of clones in its table, and 80% to 90% of those were observed once. Approximately 5% of the sample is held by the ten biggest clonotypes.

The entry originates in a study of TIL therapy for anti-PD-1-resistant metastatic lung cancer (dated by TCRdb to the early 2020s). General notes on the study: Tumors were collected before any PD-1/PD-L1 blockade, after which patients were given nivolumab, and patients who progressed were given lymphodepletion, an infusion of expanded TIL and IL-2. Enrolled patients had a median age of around 51 years (range roughly 38-80) and a median tumor PD-L1 proportion score of around 5.6%. Clonotypes were tracked across tumor, expanded TIL product and serial blood samples by T cell receptor beta sequencing of tumor and peripheral blood. The cohort was composed predominantly of lung adenocarcinoma, with a handful of EGFR-mutant and two ALK-rearranged tumors included, and half of patients were identified as current or former smokers. Across the cohort, whole-exome sequencing showed a median non-synonymous tumor mutation burden of about 1.6 mutations per megabase.

General study outcomes and caveats: The study protocol defined all tumor marker inferences as exploratory. The cohort was highly selected, including more treatment-naive, never-smoker and oncogene-addicted patients than is typical, which limits generalizability. The baseline peripheral repertoire was partially replaced by infused TIL clonotypes, which then decayed over months, and no apparent association between persistence and response was found.

The meaning of the sample's time point label: pre-treatment sample, taken before nivolumab and TIL therapy. Adults with stage 4 NSCLC were enrolled in a dual-center phase I trial from late 2017 to early 2020. Samples were obtained from a single-arm, open-label phase I trial in which tumor-infiltrating lymphocyte therapy with nivolumab was evaluated in advanced non-small cell lung cancer. Blood mononuclear cells from EDTA tubes were isolated by Ficoll gradient, snap-frozen as pellets, and DNA was extracted with a Qiagen mini-prep kit. The CDR3 covers 11 residues, taking in both the cysteine and the phenylalanine. Just CDR3 DNA is preserved here, 33 bases in frame from base 1. Deletion took 6 bases off V and 7 bases off J, with a span of 6 bases between the germline ends. Reading the germline V gene (reference sequence) gives CDR1 LNHDA and CDR2 SQIVND.

The input for sequencing was blood, taken at baseline. In this chain, TRBV19 is recombined with TRBJ2-2; no D gene call is confident. The source of this sequence is a person aged 25 to 85 with non-small cell lung cancer. The encoded CDR3 is CASSVLGELFF. The DNA sequence is as follows: TGTGCCAGTAGCGTCCTCGGGGAGCTGTTTTTT.